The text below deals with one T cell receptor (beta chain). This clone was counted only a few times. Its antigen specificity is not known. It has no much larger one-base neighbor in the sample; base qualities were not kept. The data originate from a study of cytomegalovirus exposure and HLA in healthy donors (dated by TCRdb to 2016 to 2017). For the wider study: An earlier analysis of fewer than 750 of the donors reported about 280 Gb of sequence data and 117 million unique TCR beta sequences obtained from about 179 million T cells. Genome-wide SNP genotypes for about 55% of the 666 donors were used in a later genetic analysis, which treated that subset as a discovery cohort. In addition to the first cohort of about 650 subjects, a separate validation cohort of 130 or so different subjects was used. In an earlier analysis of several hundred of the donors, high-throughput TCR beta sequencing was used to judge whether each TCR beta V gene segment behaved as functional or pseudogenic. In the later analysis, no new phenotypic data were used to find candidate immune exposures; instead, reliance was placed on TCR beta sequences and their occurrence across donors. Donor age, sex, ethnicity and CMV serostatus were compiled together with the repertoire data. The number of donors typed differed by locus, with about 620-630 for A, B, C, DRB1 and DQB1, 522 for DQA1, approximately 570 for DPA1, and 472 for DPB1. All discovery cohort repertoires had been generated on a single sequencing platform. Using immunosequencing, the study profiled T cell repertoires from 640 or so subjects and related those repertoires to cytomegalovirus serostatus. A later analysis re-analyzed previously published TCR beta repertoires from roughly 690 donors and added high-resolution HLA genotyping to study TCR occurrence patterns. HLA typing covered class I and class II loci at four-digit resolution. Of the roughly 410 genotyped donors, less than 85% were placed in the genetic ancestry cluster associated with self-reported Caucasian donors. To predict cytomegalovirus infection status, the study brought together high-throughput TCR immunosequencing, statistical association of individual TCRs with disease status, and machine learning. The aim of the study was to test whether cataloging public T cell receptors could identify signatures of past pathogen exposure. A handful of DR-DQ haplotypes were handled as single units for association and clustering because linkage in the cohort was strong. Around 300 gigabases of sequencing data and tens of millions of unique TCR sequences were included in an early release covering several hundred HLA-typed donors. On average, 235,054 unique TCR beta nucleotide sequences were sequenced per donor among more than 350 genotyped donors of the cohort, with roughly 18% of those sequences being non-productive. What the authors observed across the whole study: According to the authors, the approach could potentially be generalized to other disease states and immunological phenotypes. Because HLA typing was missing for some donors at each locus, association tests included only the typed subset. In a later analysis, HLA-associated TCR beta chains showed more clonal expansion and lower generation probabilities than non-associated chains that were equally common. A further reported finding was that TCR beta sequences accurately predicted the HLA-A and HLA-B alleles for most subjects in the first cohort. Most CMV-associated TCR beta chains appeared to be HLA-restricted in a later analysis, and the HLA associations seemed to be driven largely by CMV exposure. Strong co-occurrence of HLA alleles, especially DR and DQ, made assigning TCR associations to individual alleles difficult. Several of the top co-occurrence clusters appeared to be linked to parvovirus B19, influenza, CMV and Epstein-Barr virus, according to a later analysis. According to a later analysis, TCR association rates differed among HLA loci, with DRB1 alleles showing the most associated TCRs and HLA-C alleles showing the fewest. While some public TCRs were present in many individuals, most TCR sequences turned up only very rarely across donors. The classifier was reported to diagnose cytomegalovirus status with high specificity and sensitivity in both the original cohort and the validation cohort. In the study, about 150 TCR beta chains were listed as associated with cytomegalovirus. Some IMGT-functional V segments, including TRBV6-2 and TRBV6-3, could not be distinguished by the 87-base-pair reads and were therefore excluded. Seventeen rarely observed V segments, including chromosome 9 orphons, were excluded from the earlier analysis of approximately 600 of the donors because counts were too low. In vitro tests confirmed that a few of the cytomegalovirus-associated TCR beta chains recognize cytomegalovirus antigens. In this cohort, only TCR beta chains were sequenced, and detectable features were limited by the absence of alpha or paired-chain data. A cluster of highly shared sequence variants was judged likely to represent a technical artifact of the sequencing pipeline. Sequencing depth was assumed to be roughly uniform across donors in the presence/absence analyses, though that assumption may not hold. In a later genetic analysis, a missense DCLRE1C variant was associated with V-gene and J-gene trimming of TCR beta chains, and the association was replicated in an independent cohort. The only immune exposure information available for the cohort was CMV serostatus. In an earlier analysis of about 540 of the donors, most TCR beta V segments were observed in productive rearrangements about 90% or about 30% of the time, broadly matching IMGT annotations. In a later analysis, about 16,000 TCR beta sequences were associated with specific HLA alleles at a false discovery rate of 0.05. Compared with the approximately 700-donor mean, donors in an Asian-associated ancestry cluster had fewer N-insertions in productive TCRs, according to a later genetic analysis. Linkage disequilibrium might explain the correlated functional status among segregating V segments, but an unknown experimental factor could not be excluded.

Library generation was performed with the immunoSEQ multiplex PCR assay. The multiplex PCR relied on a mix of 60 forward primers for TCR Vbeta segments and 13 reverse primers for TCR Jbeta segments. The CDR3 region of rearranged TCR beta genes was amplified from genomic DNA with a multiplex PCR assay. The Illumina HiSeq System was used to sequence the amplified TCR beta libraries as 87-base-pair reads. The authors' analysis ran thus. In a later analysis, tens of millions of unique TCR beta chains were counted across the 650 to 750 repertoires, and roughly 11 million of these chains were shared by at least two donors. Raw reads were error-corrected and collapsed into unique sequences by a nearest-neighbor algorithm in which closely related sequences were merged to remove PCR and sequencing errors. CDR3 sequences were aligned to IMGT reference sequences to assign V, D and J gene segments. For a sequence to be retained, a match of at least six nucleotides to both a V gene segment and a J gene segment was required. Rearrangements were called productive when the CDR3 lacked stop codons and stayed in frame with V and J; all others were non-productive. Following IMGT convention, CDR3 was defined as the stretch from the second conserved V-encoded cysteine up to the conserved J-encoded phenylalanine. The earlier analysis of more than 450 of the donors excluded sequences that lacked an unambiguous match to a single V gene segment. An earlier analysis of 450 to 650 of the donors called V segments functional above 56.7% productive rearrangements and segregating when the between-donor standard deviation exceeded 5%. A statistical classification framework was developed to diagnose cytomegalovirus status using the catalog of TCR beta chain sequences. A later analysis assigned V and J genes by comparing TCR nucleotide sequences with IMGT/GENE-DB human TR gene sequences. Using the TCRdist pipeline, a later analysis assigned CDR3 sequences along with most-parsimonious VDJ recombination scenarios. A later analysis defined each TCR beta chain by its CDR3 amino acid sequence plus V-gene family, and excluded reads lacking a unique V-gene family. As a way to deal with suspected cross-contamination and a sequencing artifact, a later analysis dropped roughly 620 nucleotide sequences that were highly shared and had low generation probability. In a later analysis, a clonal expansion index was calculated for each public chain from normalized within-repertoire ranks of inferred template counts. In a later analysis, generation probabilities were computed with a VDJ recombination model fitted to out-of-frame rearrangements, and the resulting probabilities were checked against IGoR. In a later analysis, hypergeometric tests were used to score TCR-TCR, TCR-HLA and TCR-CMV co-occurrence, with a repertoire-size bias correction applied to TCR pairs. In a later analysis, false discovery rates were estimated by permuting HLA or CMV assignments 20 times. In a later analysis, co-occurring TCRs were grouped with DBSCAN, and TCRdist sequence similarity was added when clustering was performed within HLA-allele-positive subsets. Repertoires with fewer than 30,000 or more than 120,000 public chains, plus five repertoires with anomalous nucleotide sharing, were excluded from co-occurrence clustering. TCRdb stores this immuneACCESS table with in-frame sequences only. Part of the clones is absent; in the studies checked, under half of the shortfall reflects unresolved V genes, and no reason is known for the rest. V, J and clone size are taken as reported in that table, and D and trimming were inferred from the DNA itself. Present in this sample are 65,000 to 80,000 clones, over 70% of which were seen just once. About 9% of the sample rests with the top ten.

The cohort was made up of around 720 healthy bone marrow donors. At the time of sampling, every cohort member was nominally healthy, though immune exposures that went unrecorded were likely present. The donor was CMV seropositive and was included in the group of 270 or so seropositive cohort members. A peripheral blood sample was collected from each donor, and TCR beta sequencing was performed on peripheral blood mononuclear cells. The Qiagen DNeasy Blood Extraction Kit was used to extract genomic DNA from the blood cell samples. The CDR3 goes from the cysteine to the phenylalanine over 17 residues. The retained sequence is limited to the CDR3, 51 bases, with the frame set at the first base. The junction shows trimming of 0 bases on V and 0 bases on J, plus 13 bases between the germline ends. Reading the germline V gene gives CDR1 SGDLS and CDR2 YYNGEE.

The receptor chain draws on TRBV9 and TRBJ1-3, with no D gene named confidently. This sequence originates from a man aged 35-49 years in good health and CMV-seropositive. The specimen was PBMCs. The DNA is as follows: TGTGCCAGCAGCGTAGGGGTGGGCAAGAGCTCTGGAAACACCATATATTTT. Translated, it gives CASSVGVGKSSGNTIYF.